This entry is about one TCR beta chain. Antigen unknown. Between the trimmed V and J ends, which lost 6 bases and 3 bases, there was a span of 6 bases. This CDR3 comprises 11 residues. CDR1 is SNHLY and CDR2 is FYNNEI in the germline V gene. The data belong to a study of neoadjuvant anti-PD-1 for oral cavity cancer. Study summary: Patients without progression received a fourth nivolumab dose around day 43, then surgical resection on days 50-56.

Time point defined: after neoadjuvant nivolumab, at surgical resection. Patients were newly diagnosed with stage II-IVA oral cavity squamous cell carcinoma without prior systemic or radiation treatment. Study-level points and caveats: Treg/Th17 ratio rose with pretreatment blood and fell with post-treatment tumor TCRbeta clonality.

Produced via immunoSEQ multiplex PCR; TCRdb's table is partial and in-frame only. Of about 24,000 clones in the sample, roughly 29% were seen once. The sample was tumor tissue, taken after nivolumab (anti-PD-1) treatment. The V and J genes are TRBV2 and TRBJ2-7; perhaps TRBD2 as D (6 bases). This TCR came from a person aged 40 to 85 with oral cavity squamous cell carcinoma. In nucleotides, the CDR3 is TGTGCCAGCAGGGGACTCTACGAGCAGTACTTC. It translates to CASRGLYEQYF. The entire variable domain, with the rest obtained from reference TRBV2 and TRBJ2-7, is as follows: EPEVTQTPSHQVTQMGQEVILRCVPISNHLYFYWYRQILGQKVEFLVSFYNNEISEKSEIFDDQFSVERPDGSNFTLKIRSTKLEDSAMYFCASRGLYEQYFGPGTRLTVT.